Listed below are T cell receptor beta chains from one sample, sequenced in a study of T cells after yellow fever vaccination. Each CDR3 protein gets one entry after TCRdb re-called the 5' RACE reads with MiXCR. The sample yields around 310,000 distinct CDR3 sequences, approximately 3.9% seen once. Source: PBMCs, taken on the day of the yellow fever booster vaccination. The receptors stem from a man younger than 30 who received the YFV17D yellow fever vaccine. Each CDR3 is given with its conserved first and last residue. Each record gives: V gene, D gene, J gene, clone size, CDR3 protein, CDR3 DNA. A D gene is named only where the DNA matches it firmly. Clone sizes are given selectively: once, few, many, or a class where the clone is expanded.

V: TRBV5-1
D: TRBD1
J: TRBJ1-1
size: few
CDR3: CASRTDRGDTEAFF
DNA: TGCGCCAGCCGAACCGACAGGGGGGACACTGAAGCTTTCTTT

V: TRBV29-1
D: .
J: TRBJ2-5
size: many
CDR3: CSANWGFGETQYF
DNA: TGCAGCGCCAACTGGGGGTTCGGGGAGACCCAGTACTTC

V: TRBV5-6
D: TRBD1
J: TRBJ1-2
size: few
CDR3: CASSSTGGLYGYTF
DNA: TGTGCCAGCAGCTCGACAGGGGGCCTCTATGGCTACACCTTC

V: TRBV10-3
D: .
J: TRBJ2-5
size: many
CDR3: CAISEYQGETQYF
DNA: TGTGCCATCAGTGAGTACCAAGGAGAGACCCAGTACTTC

V: TRBV6-5
D: .
J: TRBJ1-1
size: few
CDR3: CASSNFRETEAFF
DNA: TGTGCCAGCAGTAACTTCCGGGAGACTGAAGCTTTCTTT

V: TRBV7-3
D: TRBD2
J: TRBJ2-5
size: .
CDR3: CASSLGIAGRQTQYF
DNA: TGTGCCAGCAGCTTAGGAATAGCGGGTCGACAGACCCAGTACTTC

V: TRBV5-1
D: .
J: TRBJ2-1
size: few
CDR3: CASSLSQRSYNEQFF
DNA: TGCGCCAGCAGCCTAAGCCAGCGGTCCTACAATGAGCAGTTCTTC

V: TRBV6-2/TRBV6-3
D: .
J: TRBJ1-5
size: .
CDR3: CASSGSTVQPQHF
DNA: TGTGCCAGCAGTGGCTCGACAGTTCAGCCCCAGCATTTT

V: TRBV5-6
D: TRBD1
J: TRBJ2-7
size: few
CDR3: CASRVRDRDYEQYF
DNA: TGTGCCAGCAGGGTACGGGACAGGGATTACGAGCAGTACTTC

V: TRBV4-2
D: TRBD1
J: TRBJ1-1
size: many
CDR3: CASSQEHRGYLEAFF
DNA: TGTGCCAGCAGCCAAGAGCACAGGGGTTACCTTGAAGCTTTCTTT

V: TRBV3-1
D: TRBD1
J: TRBJ2-5
size: many
CDR3: CASSQSRFRGHTQETQYF
DNA: TGTGCCAGCAGCCAGTCGCGATTCAGGGGGCATACCCAAGAGACCCAGTACTTC

V: TRBV5-1
D: TRBD1
J: TRBJ2-6
size: many
CDR3: CASSQQSTGAASGANVLTF
DNA: TGCGCCAGCAGCCAACAATCGACAGGGGCCGCTTCTGGGGCCAACGTCCTGACTTTC

V: TRBV5-4
D: .
J: TRBJ2-4
size: few
CDR3: CASSLGQGPAAIAKNIQYF
DNA: TGTGCCAGCAGCTTGGGCCAGGGGCCGGCGGCCATAGCCAAAAACATTCAGTACTTC

V: TRBV11-2
D: .
J: TRBJ2-1
size: many
CDR3: CASSLEGAVYNEQFF
DNA: TGTGCCAGCAGCTTAGAGGGGGCGGTCTACAATGAGCAGTTCTTC

V: TRBV10-3
D: TRBD2
J: TRBJ2-1
size: many
CDR3: CAIRSTSIDEQFF
DNA: TGTGCCATCAGATCGACTAGCATCGATGAGCAGTTCTTC

V: TRBV2
D: TRBD2
J: TRBJ2-5
size: few
CDR3: CASSGTSGTPPDQYF
DNA: TGTGCCAGCAGTGGGACTAGCGGGACACCCCCTGACCAGTACTTC

V: TRBV6-5
D: .
J: TRBJ1-1
size: many
CDR3: CASSYSQGGTEAFF
DNA: TGTGCCAGCAGTTACTCACAGGGCGGGACTGAAGCTTTCTTT

V: TRBV5-1
D: .
J: TRBJ2-5
size: many
CDR3: CASSLETETQYF
DNA: TGCGCCAGCAGCTTGGAAACGGAGACCCAGTACTTC

V: TRBV2
D: TRBD2
J: TRBJ2-1
size: many
CDR3: CASRRGGFEQFF
DNA: TGTGCCAGCAGGCGGGGGGGCTTTGAGCAGTTCTTC

V: TRBV7-2
D: .
J: TRBJ2-7
size: many
CDR3: CASSLEGGSYEQYF
DNA: TGTGCCAGCAGCTTAGAAGGGGGGTCCTACGAGCAGTACTTC

V: TRBV7-6
D: .
J: TRBJ1-1
size: many
CDR3: CASSAGVTEAFF
DNA: TGTGCCAGCAGCGCCGGGGTCACTGAAGCTTTCTTT

V: TRBV12-3/TRBV12-4
D: .
J: TRBJ2-7
size: .
CDR3: CASCKGGSSYEQYF
DNA: TGTGCCAGCTGTAAGGGGGGGAGCTCCTACGAGCAGTACTTC

V: TRBV5-4
D: .
J: TRBJ1-1
size: many
CDR3: CASTNPTRGMNTEAFF
DNA: TGTGCCAGCACGAACCCTACCAGGGGAATGAACACTGAAGCTTTCTTT

V: TRBV28
D: TRBD1
J: TRBJ2-3
size: many
CDR3: CAAMTTGVGDTQYF
DNA: TGTGCCGCCATGACTACAGGGGTTGGAGATACGCAGTATTTT

V: TRBV30
D: TRBD1
J: TRBJ1-6
size: few
CDR3: CAWTGTVNTPLHF
DNA: TGTGCCTGGACCGGGACAGTCAATACACCCCTCCACTTT

V: TRBV7-9
D: TRBD1
J: TRBJ1-6
size: .
CDR3: CASSLFLDRGGSPLHF
DNA: TGTGCCAGCAGCTTATTTCTGGACAGGGGGGGTTCACCCCTCCACTTT

V: TRBV3-1
D: .
J: TRBJ1-4
size: few
CDR3: CASSQEGIGREKLFF
DNA: TGTGCCAGCAGCCAAGAGGGGATCGGACGTGAAAAACTGTTTTTT

V: TRBV24-1
D: .
J: TRBJ2-1
size: few
CDR3: CATSPWASNEQFF
DNA: TGTGCCACCTCGCCCTGGGCGAGCAATGAGCAGTTCTTC

V: TRBV5-1
D: .
J: TRBJ2-1
size: many
CDR3: CASSFGGSYNEQFF
DNA: TGCGCCAGCAGCTTTGGGGGGTCCTACAATGAGCAGTTCTTC

V: TRBV12-3/TRBV12-4
D: .
J: TRBJ1-5
size: .
CDR3: CASSSNPMGRYSNQPQHF
DNA: TGTGCCAGCAGTTCCAACCCGATGGGGAGATATAGCAATCAGCCCCAGCATTTT

V: TRBV12-3/TRBV12-4
D: .
J: TRBJ2-1
size: .
CDR3: CASSPGGYEQFF
DNA: TGTGCCAGCAGCCCCGGGGGCTATGAGCAGTTCTTC